These 3 T cell receptor beta chains came from one sample sequenced in a study of blood T cell repertoires in COVID-19. Sequencing used immunoSEQ multiplex PCR; TCRdb keeps in-frame clones, though not all of them. The sample lists about 210,000 clones, 84% seen once, with about 8% in the top ten. The material sequenced was peripheral blood. These receptors were taken from a woman aged 45-60 years with active or convalescent COVID-19.

This clone was seen only once. The V and J genes are TRBV7-3 and TRBJ2-1, with 8 bases fitting TRBD2. The CDR3 totals 18 residues. Germline CDR1 and CDR2: SGHTA and FQGTGA. The ends lost 2 bases at V and 0 bases at J; junction bases unmatched: 9. Written as DNA, the CDR3 is TGTGCCAGCAGCTTACGATCTAGCGGGCCTAGCTCCTACAATGAGCAGTTCTTC. Residues: CASSLRSSGPSSYNEQFF.

The chain has TRBV10-1 and TRBJ2-4, with 10 bases aligning to TRBD2. The CDR3 is 18 amino acids. CDR1 and CDR2 (germline): WNHNN, SYGVQD (reference sequence). V dropped 6 bases and J dropped 2; count of bases not matched to a gene: 13. The CDR3 nucleotides read TGCGCCAGCAGGGACTCTAGCGGGAGTAGCAGGCCCAAAAACATTCAGTACTTC. The encoded protein is CASRDSSGSSRPKNIQYF.

This chain uses TRBV9 with TRBJ2-7; D is undetermined. The CDR3 is 13 residues long. CDR1 and CDR2 from the germline V gene are SGDLS and YYNGEE. V was clipped by 2 bases and J by 7 bases, with 13 bases between them. CDR3 residues: CASSVNAGREQYF. DNA of the CDR3: TGTGCCAGCAGCGTTAACGCAGGAAGGGAGCAGTACTTC. Using reference TRBV9 and TRBJ2-7 for the parts outside the CDR3, the full variable domain is DSGVTQTPKHLITATGQRVTLRCSPRSGDLSVYWYQQSLDQGLQFLIQYYNGEERAKGNILERFSAQQFPDLHSELNLSSLELGDSALYFCASSVNAGREQYFGPGTRLTVT.